This TCR beta chain derives from a study of T cell responses to AZD1222 COVID-19 vaccine. Method: immunoSEQ multiplex PCR; TCRdb's copy keeps in-frame clones and lacks some. The sample records over 100,000 clones, about 85% being singletons. This clone occurred once. The germline V and J ends were trimmed by 0 bases and 2 bases, with 7 bases remaining between them. Looked up from germline, CDR1 is GTSNPN and CDR2 is SVGIG (reference sequence). This CDR3 is 13 amino acids long. This clonotype was sampled from an adult in good health. V and J are TRBV30 and TRBJ1-2; unclear D gene. Here the sequenced sample was peripheral blood, taken on day 0 of AZD1222 vaccination. CDR3 in amino acids: CAWSVQINYGYTF. The CDR3 coding sequence is TGTGCCTGGAGTGTACAGATCAACTATGGCTACACCTTC.